This record looks at one T cell receptor beta chain sequence and its context. CDR1 and CDR2 (germline): SGHRS, YFSETQ. CDR3 length: 13 residues. Trimming left V 0 bases short and J 6 bases short, with 9 bases between. This specimen belongs to a study of technical replicates of blood from a few donors. Libraries were prepared by immunoSEQ multiplex PCR; TCRdb keeps only in-frame clonotypes and omits some of them. The table records tens of thousands of clones, roughly 94% of them present only once. The clonotype originates from a human donor in good health. The V call is TRBV5-1, the J call TRBJ1-1; D is undetermined. Sequences were obtained from T cells isolated from PBMCs. The CDR3 is CASSLVQEAEAFF. The CDR3 DNA reads as TGCGCCAGCAGCTTGGTTCAGGAGGCTGAAGCTTTCTTT.